The 24 T cell receptor beta chains reported below all come from one sample, sequenced in a study of blood T cells in healthy people across ages. A second 7 to 11 cycle PCR used barcoded and J-beta primers. TCRdb used MiXCR to reprocess the 5' RACE reads, holding one entry per CDR3 protein. The sample has about 1.5 million distinct CDR3 sequences; 35% to 45% are singletons. The sample was blood. These receptors all stem from a woman between 18 and 30 years old in good health.

Notes on this clonotype: A much larger clone lies a single base off, so this may be a read error. The chain has TRBV12-3 or TRBV12-4 and TRBJ2-1, with D perhaps being TRBD1 or TRBD2 (5 bases each). This CDR3 spans 12 amino acids. The CDR3 loop reads CASSGTENGQFF. For the CDR3, the DNA is TGTGCCAGCAGTGGGACCGAGAATGGGCAGTTCTTC.

This clonotype was seen many times. The CDR3 is CASSSPGGTEAFF. The CDR3 DNA sequence: TGTGCCAGCAGCTCGCCGGGGGGAACTGAAGCTTTCTTT. This chain uses TRBV7-2 with TRBJ1-1; D perhaps matches TRBD1 (5 bases). The CDR3 has 13 residues. The germline V gene has CDR1 SGHTA and CDR2 FQGNSA. The V gene lost 4 bases and the J gene lost 5 bases, with 11 bases spanning the gap.

The chain carries TRBV6-6 and TRBJ1-2; D call uncertain. The V and J ends lost 5 bases and 8 bases respectively, with 21 bases between them. CDR3 length equals 15 residues. The germline V gene encodes CDR1 MNHNY and CDR2 SVGAGI (reference sequence). As DNA, the CDR3 is TGTGCCAGCAGTCCCCATGAAAGAGAATCCTCAGGCTACACCTTC. This codes for CASSPHERESSGYTF.

In its sample, this clonotype was seen once. This sequence joins TRBV3-1 and TRBJ2-1; a possible D gene is TRBD2 (5 bases). CDR1 and CDR2 from the germline V gene are LGHDT and YNNKEL (reference sequence). CDR3 length equals 15 residues. V dropped 1 base and J dropped 5 bases, with 12 bases sitting between them. CDR3 sequence: CASSQAPGTHNEQFF. CDR3 DNA sequence: TGTGCCAGCAGCCAAGCCCCGGGAACCCACAATGAGCAGTTCTTC.

This sequence joins TRBV7-6 and TRBJ2-2; no clear D gene. The CDR3 covers 13 residues. Trimming pared 4 bases from V and 4 bases from J, leaving 7 bases between. Germline V gene sequence: CDR1 SGHVS, CDR2 FNYEAQ. The CDR3 loop is CASSYISTGELFF. The CDR3 nucleotides are TGTGCCAGCAGCTACATTAGCACCGGGGAGCTGTTTTTT.

This chain uses TRBV27 with TRBJ1-2, with D perhaps matching TRBD1 (5 bases). Trimming pared 2 bases from V and 0 bases from J, leaving 13 bases between. The germline V gene has CDR1 MNHEY and CDR2 SMNVEV (reference sequence). The CDR3 has 16 residues. CDR3 sequence reads: CASSLTAWTSNYGYTF. The CDR3 DNA reads as TGTGCCAGCAGTTTAACCGCCTGGACATCTAACTATGGCTACACCTTC.

The V call is TRBV3-1, the J call TRBJ1-6, with no clear D. Trimming pared 0 bases from V and 6 bases from J, leaving 15 bases between. Germline V gene lookup returns CDR1 LGHDT and CDR2 YNNKEL (reference sequence). The CDR3 spans 17 residues. As DNA, the CDR3 is TGTGCCAGCAGCCAAGAGGGCGGGGTTGGAAGTAATTCACCCCTCCACTTT. Translation: CASSQEGGVGSNSPLHF.

This sequence joins TRBV30 and TRBJ1-1; D unresolved. The V gene lost 0 bases and the J gene lost 1 base, with 6 bases spanning the gap. Looked up from germline, CDR1 is GTSNPN and CDR2 is SVGIG (reference sequence). This CDR3 is 13 amino acids long. CDR3 sequence: CAWSVLKNTEAFF. Here the CDR3 DNA reads TGTGCCTGGAGTGTACTTAAGAACACTGAAGCTTTCTTT.

The chain carries TRBV6-1 and TRBJ1-2, with D possibly matching TRBD1 (5 bases). Per the germline V gene, CDR1 is MNHNS and CDR2 is SASEGT. V was shortened by 4 bases and J by 5 bases, with 14 bases between the two germline ends. The CDR3 length is 14 residues. The CDR3 region is CASSALWGEYGYTF. Here the CDR3 DNA reads TGTGCCAGCAGTGCCTTATGGGGGGAGTATGGCTACACCTTC.

The V call is TRBV13, the J call TRBJ2-7; D uncertain. Germline V CDR1 and CDR2: PRHDT, FYEKMQ (reference sequence). V was pared by 6 bases and J by 2 bases, with 20 bases between. The CDR3 spans 16 residues. CDR3 DNA sequence: TGTGCCAGCAGTCCCTACCGCGGCAGATCCCCCTACGAGCAGTACTTC. It translates to CASSPYRGRSPYEQYF.

The V call is TRBV20-1, the J call TRBJ1-6; D might be TRBD1 (6 bases). The CDR3 extends over 16 amino acids. Germline CDR1 is DFQATT and CDR2 is SNEGSKA (reference sequence). The V gene lost 0 bases and the J gene lost 0 bases, with 9 bases spanning the gap. The CDR3 is CSARDDRSSYNSPLHF. CDR3 sequence (DNA): TGCAGTGCTAGAGACGACAGGAGCTCCTATAATTCACCCCTCCACTTT.

J is TRBJ2-1 and V is TRBV4-1; TRBD2 matches at 10 bases. Trimming cost V 0 bases and J 9 bases; bases outside gene matches: 14. Germline V lookup: CDR1 MGHRA, CDR2 YSYEKL. The CDR3 runs 18 residues. The CDR3 DNA follows: TGCGCCAGCAGCCAAGATCCGCCTCCTAGCGGGAGTACGGGTGAGCAGTTCTTC. Protein product: CASSQDPPPSGSTGEQFF.

J is TRBJ2-4 and V is TRBV20-1; D is perhaps TRBD1 (6 bases). The assigned J gene may be wrong: the sequence end matches TRBJ2-7 better. This CDR3 is 14 amino acids long. The germline CDR1 and CDR2 sequences are DFQATT and SNEGSKA (reference sequence). The CDR3 loop reads CSARGGQSLNEQYF. CDR3 in DNA: TGCAGTGCTCGTGGCGGACAGTCGTTAAACGAGCAGTACTTC.

Note on this clonotype: Germline is not matched at one junction end, which may reflect a read error. The chain links TRBV7-2 to TRBJ2-3; 7 positions agree with TRBD2. CDR1 SGHTA and CDR2 FQGNSA come from the germline V gene. The CDR3 has 12 residues. CDR3 DNA: TGTTCCAGCGGGGACTACACAGATACGCAGTATTTT. It codes for CSSGDYTDTQYF.

This clonotype was counted a few times. This sequence joins TRBV7-8 and TRBJ2-3, with TRBD2 matching over 10 bases. Germline V gives CDR1 SGHVS, CDR2 FQNEAQ. CDR3 length: 16 amino acids. V lost 4 bases and J lost 3; bases outside the gene matches: 7. The CDR3 spells CASSWGGSGRTDTQYF. The DNA of the CDR3 is TGTGCCAGCAGCTGGGGGGGTAGCGGGAGGACAGATACGCAGTATTTT.

CDR3: CSPTERGFTEAFF. The CDR3 DNA is TGCAGTCCTACTGAGAGGGGGTTCACTGAAGCTTTCTTT. The V gene is TRBV20-1, the J gene TRBJ1-1; possible D gene TRBD1, 6 bases. The CDR3 has 13 amino acids. V lost 8 bases, J lost 4 bases, and 17 bases lay in between. CDR1 is DFQATT, CDR2 SNEGSKA, per germline (reference sequence).

This clonotype was seen more than once but under ten times. The CDR3 nucleotides read TGCGCCAGCAGCCAAGTGGCGGGTCTTATCTACGAGCAGTACTTC. Encoded protein: CASSQVAGLIYEQYF. The chain carries TRBV4-1 and TRBJ2-7; D may be TRBD2 (5 bases). Trimming took 1 base from V and 3 from J, leaving 13 bases between them. Germline values: CDR1 MGHRA, CDR2 YSYEKL. The length of the CDR3 is 15 residues.

This clonotype has just one count. The DNA of the CDR3 is TGTGCCAGCAGCTTACGAACAGGGCGGGTAATGAACACTGAAGCTTTCTTT. It yields the protein CASSLRTGRVMNTEAFF. The rearrangement links TRBV7-2 to TRBJ1-1; a possible D gene is TRBD1 (6 bases). The germline V and J ends were trimmed by 2 bases and 0 bases, with 16 bases remaining between them. The length of the CDR3 is 17 residues. From germline, CDR1 is SGHTA and CDR2 FQGNSA.

This clonotype was detected ten times or more. The chain carries TRBV6-4 and TRBJ2-1; a possible D gene is TRBD2 (6 bases). Germline V lookup: CDR1 MRHNA, CDR2 SNTAGT. V was clipped by 8 bases and J by 3 bases, with 14 bases between them. The CDR3 is made up of 14 amino acids. CDR3: CASSPSEVYNEQFF. The CDR3 DNA follows: TGTGCCAGCTCCCCTAGCGAAGTCTACAATGAGCAGTTCTTC.

This clonotype was seen repeatedly, ten times or more. The rearrangement joins TRBV29-1 to TRBJ2-1; the match to TRBD2 covers 12 bases. The germline gives CDR1 SQVTM, CDR2 ANQGSEA. The CDR3 is 14 amino acids. J lost 9 bases, V lost 7 bases, and 10 bases had no gene match. CDR3 sequence reads: CSARLAGVYSEQFF. CDR3 in DNA: TGCAGCGCCAGACTAGCGGGAGTGTATAGTGAGCAGTTCTTC.

The rearrangement links TRBV4-3 to TRBJ2-7; tentative D call: TRBD1 (6 bases). From germline, CDR1 is LGHNA and CDR2 YSLEER. Trimming left V 0 bases short and J 3 bases short, with 12 bases between. CDR3 length equals 15 residues. CDR3 nucleotides: TGCGCCAGCAGCCAAGAAGCAGGACAGTTCTACGAGCAGTACTTC. The encoded protein is CASSQEAGQFYEQYF.

This clonotype has a handful of counts. J is TRBJ2-3 and V is TRBV9, with 8 bases identical to TRBD1. The V and J ends lost 4 bases and 4 bases, in that order; junction bases with no gene match: 8. The CDR3 sequence is 15 residues long. The V gene's germline CDR1 is SGDLS and CDR2 YYNGEE. The CDR3 reads CASSPRQGSSDTQYF. In DNA, the CDR3 is TGTGCCAGCAGCCCTCGACAGGGGTCGTCAGATACGCAGTATTTT.

The V gene is TRBV4-3, the J gene TRBJ2-1; D call uncertain. Germline V CDR1 and CDR2: LGHNA, YSLEER. Trimming left V 1 base short and J 3 bases short, with 22 bases between. The CDR3 covers 19 residues. This CDR3 reads CASSQAPPGDLIIYNEQFF. CDR3 in DNA: TGCGCCAGCAGCCAAGCGCCCCCAGGAGACTTAATAATCTACAATGAGCAGTTCTTC.

The gene calls are TRBV11-2 and TRBJ2-5; D is uncertain. CDR1 is SGHAT, CDR2 FQNNGV, per germline. V gave up 4 bases and J gave up 5 bases, with 11 bases separating them. The CDR3 extends over 13 amino acids. This chain's CDR3 is CASSSTLGETQYF. As DNA, the CDR3 is TGTGCCAGCAGCTCCACATTGGGGGAGACCCAGTACTTC.